The rows below give T cell receptor beta chains drawn from one sample of a study of blood T cell repertoires in COVID-19. Sequenced by immunoSEQ multiplex PCR; TCRdb stores in-frame clones only, minus some. The top ten hold less than 3.5% of the sample, which has around 370,000 clones, 90% to 95% seen once. The source material was peripheral blood. The source of these receptors is a woman aged 18-29 years who had recovered from COVID-19. CDR3s include the opening cysteine and the closing phenylalanine or tryptophan. Fields, in order: V gene, clone size, D gene, J gene, CDR3 DNA, CDR3 protein. The D gene is left open where the match is weak. A clone size is listed for some rows: how often the clone was seen (once, few, many), or a class if it is expanded.

v_gene: TRBV12-3/TRBV12-4
abundance: -
d_gene: TRBD1
j_gene: TRBJ2-1
CDR3nt: TGTGCCCTCGGGACAGGGGGCTACAATGAGCAGTTCTTC
CDR3aa: CALGTGGYNEQFF

v_gene: TRBV6-4
abundance: -
d_gene: TRBD1
j_gene: TRBJ2-4
CDR3nt: TGTGCCAGCAGTGACTCGGCTTTTTGGCAGGGGGTTTTCAAAAACATTCAGTACTTC
CDR3aa: CASSDSAFWQGVFKNIQYF

v_gene: TRBV5-1
abundance: -
d_gene: -
j_gene: TRBJ2-2
CDR3nt: TGCGCCAGCAGCTTGGACCTACGTCCCGGGGAGCTGTTTTTT
CDR3aa: CASSLDLRPGELFF

v_gene: TRBV19
abundance: -
d_gene: -
j_gene: TRBJ2-1
CDR3nt: TGTGCCAGTAGTATAGTGTGGGGCGGTGAGCAGTTCTTC
CDR3aa: CASSIVWGGEQFF

v_gene: TRBV18
abundance: -
d_gene: -
j_gene: TRBJ2-1
CDR3nt: TGTGCCAGCTCAACGGGGAATGAGCAGTTCTTC
CDR3aa: CASSTGNEQFF

v_gene: TRBV18
abundance: -
d_gene: -
j_gene: TRBJ1-6
CDR3nt: TGTGCCAGCTCCCGGACAGCCCCGAACTATAATTCACCCCTCCACTTT
CDR3aa: CASSRTAPNYNSPLHF

v_gene: TRBV4-3
abundance: few
d_gene: TRBD1
j_gene: TRBJ2-2
CDR3nt: TGCGCCAGCAGCCCCAAGGGGGCTCGGACCGGGGAGCTGTTTTTT
CDR3aa: CASSPKGARTGELFF

v_gene: TRBV7-2
abundance: -
d_gene: TRBD1
j_gene: TRBJ2-2
CDR3nt: TGTGCCAGCCGGACAGGGTTGAACACCGGGGAGCTGTTTTTT
CDR3aa: CASRTGLNTGELFF

v_gene: TRBV7-2
abundance: -
d_gene: TRBD2
j_gene: TRBJ2-1
CDR3nt: TGTGCCAGCAGCAGCTCCGGTAGCGGGATTGAGGAGCAGTTCTTC
CDR3aa: CASSSSGSGIEEQFF

v_gene: TRBV7-9
abundance: once
d_gene: -
j_gene: TRBJ1-1
CDR3nt: TGTGCCAGCAGAACAGGGACGGCGAACACTGAAGCTTTCTTT
CDR3aa: CASRTGTANTEAFF

v_gene: TRBV24-1
abundance: -
d_gene: TRBD2
j_gene: TRBJ2-1
CDR3nt: TGTGCCACCAGTGACGGTCTAGCGGGAGTGATCAATGAGCAGTTCTTC
CDR3aa: CATSDGLAGVINEQFF

v_gene: TRBV18
abundance: -
d_gene: -
j_gene: TRBJ2-3
CDR3nt: TGTGCCAGCTCACCACCGCTAGCAGTCCGACACCATATGGTGGATACGCAGTATTTT
CDR3aa: CASSPPLAVRHHMVDTQYF

v_gene: TRBV6-5
abundance: -
d_gene: -
j_gene: TRBJ2-2
CDR3nt: TGTGCCAGCAGACAGATCGCGAACACCGGGGAGCTGTTTTTT
CDR3aa: CASRQIANTGELFF

v_gene: TRBV14
abundance: -
d_gene: -
j_gene: TRBJ2-2
CDR3nt: TGTGCCAGCAGCCAAGCGAGCGGGAACACCGGGGAGCTGTTTTTT
CDR3aa: CASSQASGNTGELFF

v_gene: TRBV9
abundance: -
d_gene: TRBD2
j_gene: TRBJ2-1
CDR3nt: TGTGCCAGCAGCGAGCTAGCGGACAATTACAATGAGCAGTTCTTC
CDR3aa: CASSELADNYNEQFF

v_gene: TRBV15
abundance: once
d_gene: -
j_gene: TRBJ2-5
CDR3nt: TGTGCCACCAGCATTCGCAGGGGCCCCCAAGAGACCCAGTACTTC
CDR3aa: CATSIRRGPQETQYF

v_gene: TRBV19
abundance: -
d_gene: -
j_gene: TRBJ1-1
CDR3nt: TGTGCCAGTAGTGAGATCGGGGGTTCGGAAGCTTTCTTT
CDR3aa: CASSEIGGSEAFF

v_gene: TRBV7-8
abundance: -
d_gene: TRBD1
j_gene: TRBJ1-1
CDR3nt: TGTGCCAGCACCGGGACAGACATGAACACTGAAGCTTTCTTT
CDR3aa: CASTGTDMNTEAFF

v_gene: TRBV15
abundance: -
d_gene: -
j_gene: TRBJ1-2
CDR3nt: TGTGCCACCAGCAGCGGCGCGGGCTATGGCTACACCTTC
CDR3aa: CATSSGAGYGYTF

v_gene: TRBV5-8
abundance: -
d_gene: TRBD1
j_gene: TRBJ2-3
CDR3nt: TGTGCCAGCAGTCAACCTCCGGGACAGGGGGCCACAGATACGCAGTATTTT
CDR3aa: CASSQPPGQGATDTQYF

v_gene: TRBV7-2
abundance: -
d_gene: -
j_gene: TRBJ2-5
CDR3nt: TGTGCCAGCAGCCCCACGGCAGGGGTTAGGCAGACCCAGTACTTC
CDR3aa: CASSPTAGVRQTQYF

v_gene: TRBV13
abundance: -
d_gene: TRBD2
j_gene: TRBJ2-1
CDR3nt: TGTGCCAGCAGCTACATTAGTGGGGGGGAGACTAGCGGGAGACCCAATGAGCAGTTCTTC
CDR3aa: CASSYISGGETSGRPNEQFF

v_gene: TRBV24-1
abundance: -
d_gene: TRBD1
j_gene: TRBJ2-1
CDR3nt: TGTGCCACCAGTGTTGGACAGGGCTGGAACAATGAGCAGTTCTTC
CDR3aa: CATSVGQGWNNEQFF

v_gene: TRBV2
abundance: -
d_gene: TRBD2
j_gene: TRBJ2-1
CDR3nt: TGTGCCAGCGGTACTAGCGGGAGTCCCCATGAGCAGTTCTTC
CDR3aa: CASGTSGSPHEQFF

v_gene: TRBV6-2/TRBV6-3
abundance: once
d_gene: -
j_gene: TRBJ2-1
CDR3nt: TGTGCCAGCAGTTACCCGGGGGAAAGCCAGTTCTTC
CDR3aa: CASSYPGESQFF

v_gene: TRBV10-3
abundance: -
d_gene: TRBD1
j_gene: TRBJ1-5
CDR3nt: TGTGCCATCAGTGTACAGGGGTATAGCAATCAGCCCCAGCATTTT
CDR3aa: CAISVQGYSNQPQHF

v_gene: TRBV7-2
abundance: once
d_gene: -
j_gene: TRBJ2-2
CDR3nt: TGTGCCAGCAGCTTAGACTGGGGCCAAGGGACCGGGGAGCTGTTTTTT
CDR3aa: CASSLDWGQGTGELFF

v_gene: TRBV12-5
abundance: -
d_gene: -
j_gene: TRBJ1-1
CDR3nt: TGTGCTAGTCAGCGGCCAAACATGAACACTGAAGCTTTCTTT
CDR3aa: CASQRPNMNTEAFF

v_gene: TRBV7-8
abundance: -
d_gene: -
j_gene: TRBJ2-2
CDR3nt: TGTGCCAGCAGCCCTTCCGGGGGAGCCGGGGAGCTGTTTTTT
CDR3aa: CASSPSGGAGELFF

v_gene: TRBV6-1
abundance: -
d_gene: TRBD1
j_gene: TRBJ2-3
CDR3nt: TGTGCCAGCAGTGAAGGACAGGGGCCCACAGATACGCAGTATTTT
CDR3aa: CASSEGQGPTDTQYF

v_gene: TRBV19
abundance: -
d_gene: TRBD2
j_gene: TRBJ2-1
CDR3nt: TGTGCCAGTAGCAGCGGGGGTGTCTCCTACAATGAGCAGTTCTTC
CDR3aa: CASSSGGVSYNEQFF

v_gene: TRBV9
abundance: -
d_gene: -
j_gene: TRBJ2-5
CDR3nt: TGTGCCAGCAGCATCATAGAGGGACATTCGGAGACCCAGTACTTC
CDR3aa: CASSIIEGHSETQYF

v_gene: TRBV9
abundance: -
d_gene: TRBD1
j_gene: TRBJ1-1
CDR3nt: TGTGCCAGCAGCGTGGGACAGGGCTACGGTGAAGCTTTCTTT
CDR3aa: CASSVGQGYGEAFF

v_gene: TRBV18
abundance: -
d_gene: -
j_gene: TRBJ2-5
CDR3nt: TGTGCCAGCTCACCACTAGCCGGGAACCAAGAGACCCAGTACTTC
CDR3aa: CASSPLAGNQETQYF

v_gene: TRBV9
abundance: -
d_gene: -
j_gene: TRBJ2-1
CDR3nt: TGTGCCAGCAGCGACCCTAGCGTTGAGCAGTTCTTC
CDR3aa: CASSDPSVEQFF